A selection of T cell receptor beta chains follows, all from one sample in a study of T cells in localized non-small cell lung cancer. Assay: immunoSEQ multiplex PCR; the TCRdb copy retains only in-frame clones and omits some. The data show tens of thousands of clones, around four fifths seen once. Sequenced here: peripheral blood, sampled before any cancer treatment. These receptors originate from a man between 40 and 75 years old with stage I lung adenocarcinoma. Each CDR3 is given with its conserved first and last residue. D genes are given only for firm matches. Clone sizes are given selectively: once, few, many, or a class where the clone is expanded.

j_call	v_call	d_call	clone_size	cdr3_aa	cdr3_nt
TRBJ1-3	TRBV18	TRBD1	.	CASSQGATSGNTIYF	TGTGCCAGCTCACAGGGGGCGACTTCTGGAAACACCATATATTTT
TRBJ2-7	TRBV15	.	once	CATSKGGGYEQYF	TGTGCCACCAGCAAGGGGGGTGGTTACGAGCAGTACTTC
TRBJ2-5	TRBV5-1	TRBD2	.	CASSLASGGAQTQYF	TGCGCCAGCAGCTTGGCCAGCGGGGGGGCGCAGACCCAGTACTTC
TRBJ2-2	TRBV5-8	TRBD1	once	CASSPGTGKTGELFF	TGTGCCAGCAGCCCGGGGACAGGGAAGACCGGGGAGCTGTTTTTT
TRBJ2-1	TRBV9	.	.	CASSVAQTMTRFF	TGTGCCAGCAGCGTAGCCCAGACTATGACTAGGTTCTTC
TRBJ2-7	TRBV4-1	.	.	CASSQEKRTSSGEQYF	TGCGCCAGCAGCCAAGAAAAAAGGACTTCTTCGGGGGAGCAGTACTTC
TRBJ1-1	TRBV6-1	.	.	CASRLWGYTEAFF	TGTGCCAGCAGATTGTGGGGTTACACTGAAGCTTTCTTT
TRBJ1-1	TRBV18	.	.	CASSQREGSTEAFF	TGTGCCAGCTCCCAGAGAGAAGGGAGCACTGAAGCTTTCTTT
TRBJ1-1	TRBV10-1	TRBD1	.	CASSPRQGDFGTEAFF	TGCGCCAGCAGTCCGCGACAGGGGGATTTTGGCACTGAAGCTTTCTTT
TRBJ2-2	TRBV29-1	.	.	CSVAQGAHSTGELFF	TGCAGCGTTGCGCAAGGGGCACACTCCACCGGGGAGCTGTTTTTT
TRBJ2-6	TRBV30	TRBD1	few	CACSRDRVSSGANVLTF	TGTGCCTGTTCAAGGGACAGAGTCTCTTCTGGGGCCAACGTCCTGACTTTC
TRBJ1-3	TRBV10-3	TRBD1	.	CAITPGQGLGNTIYF	TGTGCCATCACCCCGGGACAGGGGCTCGGAAACACCATATATTTT
TRBJ1-2	TRBV19	.	.	CASTPRQGYYGYTF	TGTGCCAGTACTCCTAGGCAGGGGTACTATGGCTACACCTTC
TRBJ1-1	TRBV28	.	.	CASSFREEAFF	TGTGCCAGCAGTTTTAGGGAAGAAGCTTTCTTT
TRBJ2-1	TRBV6-4	TRBD2	once	CASSEPGTSDEQFF	TGTGCCAGTTCAGAACCCGGGACTAGCGATGAGCAGTTCTTC
TRBJ1-4	TRBV7-9	.	few	CASSPTTWGANEKLFF	TGTGCCAGCAGCCCGACAACCTGGGGGGCTAATGAAAAACTGTTTTTT
TRBJ2-1	TRBV19	.	.	CASSISGIYNEQFF	TGTGCCAGTAGTATATCCGGGATTTACAATGAGCAGTTCTTC
TRBJ2-2	TRBV10-3	TRBD1	few	CAIRNSQGERTGELFF	TGTGCCATCAGGAATTCCCAGGGGGAGAGGACCGGGGAGCTGTTTTTT
TRBJ1-2	TRBV18	.	.	CASSPYGANGYTF	TGTGCCAGCTCACCATACGGGGCTAATGGCTACACCTTC
TRBJ2-3	TRBV30	TRBD2	.	CARSGGARSTDTQYF	TGTGCCAGGAGCGGGGGGGCACGAAGCACAGATACGCAGTATTTT
TRBJ2-7	TRBV6-6	.	.	CASMLAGTSYEQYF	TGTGCCAGCATGCTGGCGGGTACCTCCTACGAGCAGTACTTC
TRBJ2-7	TRBV11-2	.	.	CASSPTDAFYEQYF	TGTGCCAGCAGTCCCACTGACGCTTTCTACGAGCAGTACTTC
TRBJ1-5	TRBV7-9	.	.	CATSVLAADQPQHF	TGTGCCACTTCGGTCCTAGCGGCAGATCAGCCCCAGCATTTT
TRBJ2-5	TRBV6-6	.	.	CASSYSRGGETQYF	TGTGCCAGCAGTTACTCTAGGGGCGGGGAGACCCAGTACTTC
TRBJ2-5	TRBV7-2	TRBD2	.	CASRFSGGAVLSETQYF	TGTGCCAGCAGATTTAGCGGGGGGGCCGTGTTGTCAGAGACCCAGTACTTC
TRBJ2-2	TRBV5-1	.	.	CASRRVPGANTGELFF	TGCGCCAGCAGGCGGGTGCCGGGGGCGAACACCGGGGAGCTGTTTTTT
TRBJ1-1	TRBV7-3	TRBD1	.	CASSQTGGVTEAFF	TGTGCCAGCAGCCAGACAGGGGGAGTCACTGAAGCTTTCTTT
TRBJ2-1	TRBV6-4	.	.	CASSEGLHLGGEQFF	TGTGCGTCCTCGGAAGGACTCCATTTGGGGGGTGAGCAGTTCTTC
TRBJ1-5	TRBV7-8	.	.	CASSGGFRNQPQHF	TGTGCCAGCAGTGGGGGGTTTCGGAATCAGCCCCAGCATTTT
TRBJ2-3	TRBV5-4	.	.	CASSLGRLDTQYF	TGTGCCAGCAGCTTGGGCAGGTTGGATACGCAGTATTTT
TRBJ1-5	TRBV7-2	.	.	CASSSFSNQPQHF	TGTGCCAGCAGCTCCTTTAGCAATCAGCCCCAGCATTTT
TRBJ1-4	TRBV10-3	.	.	CATSPATNEKLFF	TGTGCCACCTCGCCCGCAACTAATGAAAAACTGTTTTTT
TRBJ1-1	TRBV5-1	TRBD1	.	CASSKQGAQGTEAFF	TGCGCCAGCAGCAAGCAGGGGGCGCAAGGCACTGAAGCTTTCTTT
TRBJ2-5	TRBV30	.	.	CAWSLRAGRETQYF	TGTGCCTGGAGTCTGCGGGCTGGGAGGGAGACCCAGTACTTC
TRBJ1-5	TRBV19	.	once	CASMVGGYSNQPQHF	TGTGCCAGTATGGTCGGGGGGTATAGCAATCAGCCCCAGCATTTT
TRBJ1-6	TRBV25-1	.	few	CASSEPSGSSYNSPLHF	TGTGCCAGCAGTGAGCCCTCAGGGAGCTCCTATAATTCACCCCTCCACTTT
TRBJ1-1	TRBV18	.	few	CASSLGRGNTEAFF	TGTGCCAGCTCACTGGGACGGGGGAACACTGAAGCTTTCTTT
TRBJ2-3	TRBV5-1	TRBD2	.	CASSLSLAGPTSTDTQYF	TGCGCCAGCAGCTTGAGCCTAGCGGGGCCAACTAGCACAGATACGCAGTATTTT
TRBJ2-7	TRBV18	TRBD1	once	CASSPGTGKWYEQYF	TGTGCCAGCTCACCAGGGACAGGGAAGTGGTACGAGCAGTACTTC
TRBJ2-7	TRBV6-1	TRBD2	.	CASRAGTTKAEQYF	TGTGCCAGCAGGGCCGGGACTACGAAAGCCGAGCAGTACTTC
TRBJ2-6	TRBV10-1	.	few	CASSDPRSGANVLTF	TGCGCCAGCAGTGATCCCCGATCTGGGGCCAACGTCCTGACTTTC
TRBJ2-5	TRBV10-3	TRBD2	.	CAISESSSGSSETQYF	TGTGCCATCAGTGAGTCGTCTAGCGGGTCATCAGAGACCCAGTACTTC
TRBJ1-1	TRBV5-1	TRBD1	few	CASSPLGQEINTEAFF	TGCGCCAGCAGCCCCCTTGGACAGGAAATAAACACTGAAGCTTTCTTT
TRBJ1-5	TRBV10-3	.	.	CAISERGDSNQPQHF	TGTGCCATCAGTGAGAGGGGGGACTCCAATCAGCCCCAGCATTTT
TRBJ1-6	TRBV25-1	.	once	CASSESAGISYNSPLHF	TGTGCCAGCAGTGAATCGGCGGGGATCTCCTATAATTCACCCCTCCACTTT
TRBJ2-5	TRBV7-8	TRBD2	.	CASTPGTGGETQYF	TGTGCCAGCACCCCTGGGACGGGAGGGGAGACCCAGTACTTC
TRBJ1-1	TRBV18	.	few	CASSPSGVSPEAFF	TGTGCCAGCTCACCAAGCGGCGTCTCGCCTGAAGCTTTCTTT
TRBJ2-3	TRBV7-3	.	once	CASSLIARSTDTQYF	TGTGCCAGCAGCTTAATTGCGAGAAGCACAGATACGCAGTATTTT
TRBJ1-2	TRBV27	TRBD1	.	CASSAPGQGANGYTF	TGTGCCAGCAGCGCGCCGGGACAGGGGGCGAACGGCTACACCTTC